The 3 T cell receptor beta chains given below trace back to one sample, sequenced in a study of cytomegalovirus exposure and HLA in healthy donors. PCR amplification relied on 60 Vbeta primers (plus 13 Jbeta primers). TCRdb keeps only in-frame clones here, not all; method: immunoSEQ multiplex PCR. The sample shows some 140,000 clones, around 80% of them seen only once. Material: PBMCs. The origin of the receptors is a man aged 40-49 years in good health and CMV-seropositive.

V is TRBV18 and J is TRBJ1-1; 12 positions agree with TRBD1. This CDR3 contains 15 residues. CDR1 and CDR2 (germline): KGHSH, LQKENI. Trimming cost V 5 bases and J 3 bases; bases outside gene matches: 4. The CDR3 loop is CASSSGQGAYTEAFF. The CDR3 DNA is TGTGCCAGCTCATCGGGACAGGGGGCGTACACTGAAGCTTTCTTT.

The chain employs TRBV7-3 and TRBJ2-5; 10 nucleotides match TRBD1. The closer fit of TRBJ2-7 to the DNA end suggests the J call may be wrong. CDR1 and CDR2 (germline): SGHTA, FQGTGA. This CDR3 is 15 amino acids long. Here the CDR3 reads CASSPGTGVLYEQYF. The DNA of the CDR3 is TGTGCCAGCAGCCCCGGGACAGGGGTTTTGTACGAGCAGTACTTC.

CDR3 amino acids: CASSLVEPGNTIYF. In DNA form, the CDR3 reads TGTGCCAGCAGTTTGGTGGAGCCTGGAAACACCATATATTTT. V usage is TRBV28 and J usage is TRBJ1-3; no clear D. This CDR3 has 14 residues. The germline gives CDR1 MDHEN, CDR2 SYDVKM. The germline V and J ends were trimmed by 3 bases and 2 bases, with 8 bases remaining between them.